The rows below give T cell receptor beta chains drawn from one sample of a study of cytomegalovirus exposure and HLA in healthy donors. Data came from immunoSEQ multiplex PCR; TCRdb stores just in-frame clones and leaves some out. The table includes roughly 110,000 clones, 77% detected once. Sequencing was done on a sample of PBMCs. The receptors here all came from a male donor in good health and CMV-seronegative. The CDR3 runs from the conserved cysteine through the conserved F or W. A D gene is named only where the DNA matches it firmly. Only some rows state a clone size, as once, few, many or a class for expanded clones.

>TRBV2|-|-|TRBJ2-5|13
TGTGCCAGCAGTGAGAGGGTTAAAGAGACCCAGTACTTC
CASSERVKETQYF
>TRBV7-2|-|-|TRBJ1-3|15
TGTGCCAGCAGCTTAGGGCAGGGATCTGGAAACACCATATATTTT
CASSLGQGSGNTIYF
>TRBV27|TRBD1|-|TRBJ1-4|14
TGTGCCCGCCGGACCAATTCAGGGACAGGGGAACTGTTTTTT
CARRTNSGTGELFF
>TRBV9|-|-|TRBJ1-1|17
TGTGCCAGCAGCGTAGTGCCGGGGTGGACGGGGGACACTGAAGCTTTCTTT
CASSVVPGWTGDTEAFF
>TRBV5-4|TRBD1|-|TRBJ1-2|14
TGTGCCAGCAGCTTGGACAGGGGGCTTGGGGGCTACACCTTC
CASSLDRGLGGYTF
>TRBV28|TRBD2|-|TRBJ2-3|15
TGTGCCAGCAGCTACCCCTCAGGGACTAGCGATACGCAGTATTTT
CASSYPSGTSDTQYF
>TRBV5-4|TRBD1|once|TRBJ2-7|13
TGTGCCAGCAGCTACTCACAGGGGTCCGAGCAGTACTTC
CASSYSQGSEQYF
>TRBV5-1|-|-|TRBJ2-1|16
TGCGCCAGCAGCCCGAAGTTCCAGGGCGCCTACAATGAGCAGTTCTTC
CASSPKFQGAYNEQFF
>TRBV27|-|-|TRBJ2-1|13
TGTGCCAGCAGTGCCACCCAGGGGAATGAGCAGTTCTTC
CASSATQGNEQFF
>TRBV5-1|-|-|TRBJ1-2|15
TGCGCCAGCAGCCCCTATGACGGAGCTAACTATGGCTACACCTTC
CASSPYDGANYGYTF
>TRBV7-8|-|-|TRBJ2-5|13
TGTGCCAGCAGGAAAAGGGGTTCCGAGACCCAGTACTTC
CASRKRGSETQYF
>TRBV15|TRBD2|-|TRBJ2-1|14
TGTGCCACCAGCCCACCCCCCAGCGGGAGTGAGCAGTTCTTC
CATSPPPSGSEQFF
>TRBV10-1|-|-|TRBJ2-7|16
TGCGCCAGCAGTGAGTCCGGTGGGCAGAATCCCTACGAGCAGTACTTC
CASSESGGQNPYEQYF
>TRBV14|-|-|TRBJ2-5|15
TGTGCCAGCAGCTTAATACAGGGTCGCCAAGAGACCCAGTACTTC
CASSLIQGRQETQYF
>TRBV2|-|-|TRBJ1-2|15
TGTGCCAGCAGTGAAGCGCGGCTAGCTAACTATGGCTACACCTTC
CASSEARLANYGYTF
>TRBV19|TRBD2|few|TRBJ2-1|16
TGTGCCAGTAGTATGCCTCTAGCGGGAAGGGACAATGAGCAGTTCTTC
CASSMPLAGRDNEQFF
>TRBV6-1|TRBD1|-|TRBJ2-5|13
TGTGCCAGCAGACGACAGGGGGAAGAGACCCAGTACTTC
CASRRQGEETQYF
>TRBV7-8|-|-|TRBJ2-2|13
TGTGCCAACTCCCCAGGGGTAAACGGGGAGCTGTTTTTT
CANSPGVNGELFF
>TRBV5-1|-|few|TRBJ1-2|16
TGCGCCAGCAGCTTGGCCACGGGGGGCAAGGGCTATGGCTACACCTTC
CASSLATGGKGYGYTF
>TRBV4-1|TRBD2|-|TRBJ2-7|15
TGCGCCAGCAGCCAAGATAAGTGGGAGGGCTACGAGCAGTACTTC
CASSQDKWEGYEQYF
>TRBV6-5|-|-|TRBJ2-7|14
TGTGCCAGCAGTTATTCACAGGGTACCTACGAGCAGTACTTC
CASSYSQGTYEQYF
>TRBV27|-|-|TRBJ2-1|12
TGTGCCAGCGGTTGGCCCTCCAAAGAGCAGTTCTTC
CASGWPSKEQFF
>TRBV7-7|TRBD2|-|TRBJ2-5|15
TGTGCCAGCAGCTCATCAGGACTAGTGCGAGAGACCCAGTACTTC
CASSSSGLVRETQYF
>TRBV11-2|TRBD2|-|TRBJ2-5|16
TGTGCCAGCAGCTCCTCCGGGCTAGCGGGAGGAGAGACCCAGTACTTC
CASSSSGLAGGETQYF
>TRBV29-1|TRBD1|-|TRBJ2-6|17
TGCAGCGTCGGGACAGGGGAGTCCTTCTCTGGGGCCAACGTCCTGACTTTC
CSVGTGESFSGANVLTF
>TRBV14|TRBD2|few|TRBJ2-1|14
TGTGCCAGCAGCCAAGGGCTAGCGGATATAGGGCAGTTCTTC
CASSQGLADIGQFF
>TRBV4-1|-|few|TRBJ2-2|16
TGCGCCAGCAGCGGGTACGGGTACTTGAACACCGGGGAGCTGTTTTTT
CASSGYGYLNTGELFF
>TRBV4-1|-|-|TRBJ1-5|13
TGCGCCAGCAGCCAATCTGAGGGACTGCCCCAGCATTTT
CASSQSEGLPQHF
>TRBV4-1|-|-|TRBJ2-1|16
TGCGCCAGCAGCCAAGATTCCCCGAGCTCCTACAATGAGCAGTTCTTC
CASSQDSPSSYNEQFF
>TRBV27|TRBD1|once|TRBJ2-6|19
TGTGCCAGCAGTTTTGGGAGACAGGGGGTTTCTTCTGGGGCCAACGTCCTGACTTTC
CASSFGRQGVSSGANVLTF
>TRBV27|-|few|TRBJ2-1|15
TGTGCCAGCAGTCTTGGACCGGGACACTACAATGAGCAGTTCTTC
CASSLGPGHYNEQFF
>TRBV19|-|-|TRBJ2-1|13
TGTGCCAGTAATGGCCATGGCTACAATGAGCAGTTCTTC
CASNGHGYNEQFF
>TRBV5-1|TRBD2|few|TRBJ2-7|14
TGCGCCAGCTACGATAGCGGGAGCTCCTACGAGCAGTACTTC
CASYDSGSSYEQYF
>TRBV11-2|-|-|TRBJ2-3|15
TGTGCCAGCAGCTTTGACTCGGGGAGCACAGATACGCAGTATTTT
CASSFDSGSTDTQYF
>TRBV27|TRBD2|-|TRBJ2-1|18
TGTGCCAGCAGTTTATCGGACAATAGCGGGAGCTCCTACAATGAGCAGTTCTTC
CASSLSDNSGSSYNEQFF
>TRBV12-2|-|-|TRBJ2-7|17
TGTGCAAGTCTCCAAAAAGGGAGACGCATGGTCCCGGGCGAGCAGTACTTC
CASLQKGRRMVPGEQYF
>TRBV10-3|-|-|TRBJ2-7|12
TGTGCCATCAGTGAGACAGGGTACGAGCAGTACTTC
CAISETGYEQYF
>TRBV7-9|-|-|TRBJ2-3|14
TGTGCCAGCAGCCTGTCTGGCGGGACAGATACGCAGTATTTT
CASSLSGGTDTQYF
>TRBV29-1|-|-|TRBJ1-4|13
TGCAGCGTTGCGGTTGCAACTAATGAAAAACTGTTTTTT
CSVAVATNEKLFF
>TRBV10-3|-|-|TRBJ2-7|13
TGTGCCATCAGTGGTGTCGGTACCTACGAGCAGTACTTC
CAISGVGTYEQYF
>TRBV27|-|-|TRBJ2-1|12
TGTGCCAGCAGTCGAATGGACAAGAAGCAGTTCTTC
CASSRMDKKQFF
>TRBV4-1|TRBD2|-|TRBJ2-1|14
TGCGCCAGCAGCCAACGACTAGCTAACAATGAGCAGTTCTTC
CASSQRLANNEQFF
>TRBV14|-|-|TRBJ2-7|14
TGTGCCAGCAGCCAAGTCAAGGGGTACTACGAGCAGTACTTC
CASSQVKGYYEQYF
>TRBV11-2|TRBD2|-|TRBJ2-5|15
TGTGCCAGCAGCCAGACTAGCGGGTACCAAGAGACCCAGTACTTC
CASSQTSGYQETQYF
>TRBV28|-|-|TRBJ1-3|13
TGTGCCAGCAGCTCAGGAATTGGAAACACCATATATTTT
CASSSGIGNTIYF
>TRBV4-2|-|-|TRBJ2-3|15
TGTGCCAGCAGCCCTACAGACGGGGAGGCAGATACGCAGTATTTT
CASSPTDGEADTQYF
>TRBV6-4|-|-|TRBJ2-3|15
TGTGCCAGCAGGTTGGAGGCTGGGGGCACAGATACGCAGTATTTT
CASRLEAGGTDTQYF
>TRBV18|TRBD1|-|TRBJ2-6|20
TGTGCCAGCTCACTAACCTCGGCCGGGACAGGCTCTTCTGGGGCCAACGTCCTGACTTTC
CASSLTSAGTGSSGANVLTF
>TRBV18|TRBD1|once|TRBJ1-1|16
TGTGCCAGCTCACCCAGGGTAGGGACAGCGAACACTGAAGCTTTCTTT
CASSPRVGTANTEAFF
>TRBV4-1|TRBD1|-|TRBJ1-2|15
TGCGCCAGCAGCCAAGTCGAACAGGGGACCTATGGCTACACCTTC
CASSQVEQGTYGYTF
>TRBV29-1|-|-|TRBJ2-3|12
TGCAGCGTTGATCGGGACACAGATACGCAGTATTTT
CSVDRDTDTQYF
>TRBV15|TRBD2|few|TRBJ2-7|16
TGTGCCACCAGCAGAGGAGGGACTAGCGGATCCTACGAGCAGTACTTC
CATSRGGTSGSYEQYF
>TRBV27|-|-|TRBJ2-7|13
TGTGCCAGCAGTATCCCTAACTCCTACGAGCAGTACTTC
CASSIPNSYEQYF
>TRBV13|TRBD2|-|TRBJ2-7|17
TGTGCCAGCAGCCGTAGGGGATCGGGAGGGCCTAAGAACGAGCAGTACTTC
CASSRRGSGGPKNEQYF
>TRBV27|TRBD1|-|TRBJ2-4|15
TGTGCCAGCAGTGACAGGGTATTAGCCAAAAACATTCAGTACTTC
CASSDRVLAKNIQYF
>TRBV5-1|TRBD2|-|TRBJ2-1|16
TGCGCCAGCAGCTTGCAGCCCCGGGAGGAGGGCAATGAGCAGTTCTTC
CASSLQPREEGNEQFF
>TRBV12-1|-|-|TRBJ2-7|16
TGTGCCAGCAGCGCCCGGGGACTAGCGGGCTCCTACGAGCAGTACTTC
CASSARGLAGSYEQYF